This record covers a single TCR beta chain. This record belongs to a study of PD-1 blockade in mismatch repair-deficient tumors. Repertoires were generated with immunoSEQ multiplex PCR, while TCRdb's copy carries only in-frame clones and drops some. Of some 120,000 clones in the sample, more than 70% were seen once. There are 13 residues in the CDR3. The germline gives CDR1 GTSNPN, CDR2 SVGIG (reference sequence). J was trimmed by 7 bases and V by 3 bases; bases with no gene match: 3. The input for sequencing was peripheral blood, taken roughly 67 weeks after starting pembrolizumab. V is TRBV30 and J is TRBJ2-1, with 10 bases identical to TRBD2. The clonotype comes from an adult with mismatch repair-deficient cancer. The DNA of the CDR3 is TGTGCCTGGAGGCTAGCGGGAGTTAATGAGCAGTTCTTC. Residues: CAWRLAGVNEQFF.